These T cell receptor beta chains were read from a single sample in a study of cytomegalovirus exposure and HLA in healthy donors. The repertoire was sequenced with immunoSEQ multiplex PCR; TCRdb's copy has only in-frame clones and lacks some. The top ten hold nearly 2.5% of the sample, which has 110,000 or so clones, about 79% seen once. The specimen was PBMCs. Receptors were obtained from a woman younger than 35 in good health and CMV-seronegative. The CDR3 runs from the conserved cysteine through the conserved F or W. A D gene is named only where the DNA matches it firmly. Clone size is shown for a subset of rows, as once, few, many or a class of expanded clone.

>.|once|TRBJ1-2|TRBV5-1|13
TGCGCCAGCAGCTTATCAGGCGCAAGGGGCTACACCTTC
CASSLSGARGYTF
>.|.|TRBJ1-4|TRBV7-6|15
TGTGCCAGCAGCTTAGTCCGCGACAGTCATGAAAAACTGTTTTTT
CASSLVRDSHEKLFF
>TRBD1|.|TRBJ1-1|TRBV19|16
TGTGCCAGTAGTACATGGGACAGGGGGCTGAGCACTGAAGCTTTCTTT
CASSTWDRGLSTEAFF
>.|.|TRBJ1-5|TRBV27|14
TGTGCCAGCAGCAAGGTCAGGGGAGATCAGCCCCAGCATTTT
CASSKVRGDQPQHF
>.|.|TRBJ1-1|TRBV30|12
TGTGCCTGGAGTGCGGGGAGCTCTGAAGCTTTCTTT
CAWSAGSSEAFF
>TRBD2|once|TRBJ2-7|TRBV5-4|18
TGTGCCAGCAGCCTAAGACTAGCGGGAGATCAAAGGGCCTACGAGCAGTACTTC
CASSLRLAGDQRAYEQYF
>.|.|TRBJ1-3|TRBV7-2|16
TGTGCCAGCAGCCCCCAGTCGACAGCGGGGAAAAACACCATATATTTT
CASSPQSTAGKNTIYF
>.|.|TRBJ1-2|TRBV15|14
TGTGCCACCAGCAGAGATTCCCGGACTTATGGCTACACCTTC
CATSRDSRTYGYTF
>.|.|TRBJ1-5|TRBV19|13
TGTGCCAGTGATCGGTCGGGGGTACAGCCCCAGCATTTT
CASDRSGVQPQHF
>.|.|TRBJ1-1|TRBV19|13
TGTGCCAGTAGTACCGACAGGAACACTGAAGCTTTCTTT
CASSTDRNTEAFF
>.|.|TRBJ1-1|TRBV6-4|13
TGTGCCAGCAGTGAGCGGGGGAACACTGAAGCTTTCTTT
CASSERGNTEAFF
>TRBD1|.|TRBJ1-1|TRBV19|16
TGTGCCAGTAGTATAGGGAGGGGACAGAGGAACACTGAAGCTTTCTTT
CASSIGRGQRNTEAFF
>TRBD2|.|TRBJ2-7|TRBV28|15
TGTGCCAGCAGGCCGGGGGGAGCTAGCTCCTACGAGCAGTACTTC
CASRPGGASSYEQYF
>TRBD1|.|TRBJ1-3|TRBV2|13
TGTGCCGGGACAGGGAACTCTGGAAACACCATATATTTT
CAGTGNSGNTIYF
>.|once|TRBJ2-5|TRBV6-5|12
TGTGCCAGCAGTTCACAGGGAGAGACCCAGTACTTC
CASSSQGETQYF
>TRBD1|.|TRBJ2-5|TRBV6-1|15
TGTGCCAGCAGTAATCAACAGGGGGCCCAGGAGACCCAGTACTTC
CASSNQQGAQETQYF
>.|.|TRBJ2-5|TRBV5-4|13
TGTGCCAGCAAACTCAGGGGCCAAGAGACCCAGTACTTC
CASKLRGQETQYF
>.|.|TRBJ2-1|TRBV29-1|10
TGCAGCTGGGGCCACAATGAGCAGTTCTTC
CSWGHNEQFF
>.|once|TRBJ2-2|TRBV11-3|16
TGTGCCAGCAGCTTATTAGCCAGCGCGAACACCGGGGAGCTGTTTTTT
CASSLLASANTGELFF
>TRBD1|.|TRBJ2-4|TRBV5-1|15
TGCGCCAGCAGCCAGAATTACGGGACAGAAAACATTCAGTACTTC
CASSQNYGTENIQYF
>TRBD2|.|TRBJ2-1|TRBV2|15
TGTGCCAGCAGTGAACGGACTAGACCCTACAATGAGCAGTTCTTC
CASSERTRPYNEQFF
>TRBD1|few|TRBJ1-4|TRBV2|14
TGTGCCAGCACAAAAGGACAGGGGAATGAAAAACTGTTTTTT
CASTKGQGNEKLFF
>TRBD2|once|TRBJ2-3|TRBV11-3|12
TGTGCCACCCGGGGGGGAACAGATACGCAGTATTTT
CATRGGTDTQYF